This T cell receptor (beta chain) was captured in a study of healthy donors' naive CD4 and CD8 T cells. Study information: Three donor age groups were sampled: 20-25, 40-50 and 60-70 years; half female. For TCR alpha, new primers spanned all functional IMGT alpha genes.

Each TCR library used around 0.5 ug of total RNA and a linear amplification protocol. TCRdb re-analysed the reads in MiXCR, keeping a single row per CDR3 protein. The repertoire consists of 200,000 or so distinct CDR3 sequences, with around 74% occurring once and the leading ten covering 2% to 2.5%. Germline assignment: CDR1 MNHEY and CDR2 SMNVEV (reference sequence). V was pared by 3 bases and J by 10 bases, with 8 bases of the junction left unmatched. This CDR3 comprises 14 residues. Study-wide findings and caveats: Alpha and beta chains were sequenced in bulk without pairing. Positive CDR3 charge linked to CD4+ cells, negative to CD8+ cells.

Details on this clonotype: Antigen: not known.

The sequenced sample consisted of naive CD4+ and CD8+ T cells sorted from blood, pooled from several donors. The TCR comes from a pool of human donors in good health; the sample pools cells from several healthy donors. The rearrangement joins TRBV27 to TRBJ2-2, with TRBD1 matching 7 bases. CDR3 residues: CASSFRDRSPELFF. Written as DNA, the CDR3 is TGTGCCAGCAGTTTTAGGGACAGATCTCCGGAGCTGTTTTTT.